These 28 T cell receptor beta chains came from one sample sequenced in a study of cytomegalovirus exposure and HLA in healthy donors. The PCR had 60 Vbeta and 13 Jbeta primers. Measured with immunoSEQ multiplex PCR; TCRdb has only the in-frame clones, and not every one. The table records 160,000 or so clones, approximately 84% of them present only once. The sequencing input was PBMCs. Receptor source: a man in his fifties or sixties in good health and CMV-seropositive.

This clone turned up a few times. This CDR3 is CASSYSPYRETTEAFF. The DNA for the CDR3 is TGTGCCAGCAGTTACTCCCCCTACAGGGAGACCACTGAAGCTTTCTTT. V usage is TRBV6-5 and J usage is TRBJ1-1, with a weak D call TRBD1 (6 bases). V was pared by 0 bases and J by 4 bases, with 15 bases between. The CDR3 totals 16 residues. Germline values: CDR1 MNHEY, CDR2 SVGAGI.

This clone was detected only once. The chain has TRBV5-4 and TRBJ2-1; the match to TRBD1 covers 8 bases. Trimming cost V 4 bases and J 0 bases; bases outside gene matches: 9. CDR3 length: 17 residues. Germline V gene data show CDR1 as SGHNT and CDR2 as YYREEE (reference sequence). The CDR3 DNA is TGTGCCAGCAGCCCCGGACAGGGCAAAAGCTCCTACAATGAGCAGTTCTTC. Translated, it gives CASSPGQGKSSYNEQFF.

The rearrangement uses TRBV28 and TRBJ1-1, with 7 positions matching TRBD1. This CDR3 spans 15 amino acids. The V and J ends lost 5 bases and 5 bases, in that order; junction bases with no gene match: 11. Germline assignment: CDR1 MDHEN and CDR2 SYDVKM. The CDR3 here is CASSPDTGVGTEAFF. The CDR3 nucleotides read TGTGCCAGCAGTCCCGATACAGGGGTTGGGACTGAAGCTTTCTTT.

The genes are TRBV4-1 and TRBJ1-4; a possible D gene is TRBD1 (5 bases). The CDR3 runs to 15 residues. V was pared by 1 base and J by 6 bases, with 12 bases between. Germline V gives CDR1 MGHRA, CDR2 YSYEKL. CDR3 bases: TGCGCCAGCAGCCAAGGGGGGGGGTTCGATGAAAAACTGTTTTTT. Encoded protein: CASSQGGGFDEKLFF.

The chain has TRBV5-5 and TRBJ2-1, with D possibly matching TRBD2 (8 bases). Germline CDR1 is SGHKS and CDR2 is YYEKEE (reference sequence). The CDR3 loop spans 15 amino acids. V was shortened by 0 bases and J by 6 bases, with 13 bases between the two germline ends. This CDR3 reads CASSLAGGDSNEQFF. The CDR3 region has the DNA TGTGCCAGCAGCTTGGCCGGGGGGGACAGCAATGAGCAGTTCTTC.

The chain recombines TRBV13 with TRBJ2-7; tentative D call: TRBD2 (6 bases). This CDR3 region has 12 residues. V was pared by 11 bases and J by 2 bases, with 13 bases between. Per germline, CDR1 PRHDT and CDR2 FYEKMQ (reference sequence). As DNA, the CDR3 is TGTGCCTCTTCGGAGGGTCCCTACGAGCAGTACTTC. It translates to CASSEGPYEQYF. Combining the CDR3 with reference TRBV13 and TRBJ2-7 gives the whole variable domain AAGVIQSPRHLIKEKRETATLKCYPIPRHDTVYWYQQGPGQDPQFLISFYEKMQSDKGSIPDRFSAQQFSDYHSELNMSSLELGDSALYFCASSEGPYEQYFGPGTRLTVT.

The chain's CDR3 is CASSSTGAGANVLTF. CDR3 in DNA: TGTGCCAGCAGCTCGACAGGGGCTGGGGCCAACGTCCTGACTTTC. J is TRBJ2-6 and V is TRBV7-9, with TRBD1 matching over 8 bases. The CDR3 extends over 15 amino acids. V was clipped by 4 bases and J by 2 bases; unmatched bases: 1. Germline lookup yields CDR1 SEHNR and CDR2 FQNEAQ (reference sequence).

This chain links TRBV13 with TRBJ2-2; the D gene is possibly TRBD1 (5 bases). Germline values: CDR1 PRHDT, CDR2 FYEKMQ (reference sequence). This CDR3 comprises 16 residues. Trimming left V 2 bases short and J 2 bases short, with 12 bases between. The DNA of the CDR3 is TGTGCCAGCAGCTTACATCGACAGTCTAACACCGGGGAGCTGTTTTTT. Translated: CASSLHRQSNTGELFF.

This chain uses TRBV6-5 with TRBJ1-1, with D tentatively TRBD1 (6 bases). Germline CDR1 MNHEY, CDR2 SVGAGI. Trimming left V 6 bases short and J 1 base short, with 9 bases between. CDR3 length: 13 amino acids. CDR3 bases: TGTGCCAGCAGATTACAGGGGAACACTGAAGCTTTCTTT. Protein sequence: CASRLQGNTEAFF.

The chain couples TRBV6-5 to TRBJ2-2; 7 nucleotides match TRBD2. There are 16 residues in the CDR3. CDR1 and CDR2 from the germline V gene are MNHEY and SVGAGI. V gave up 0 bases and J gave up 3 bases; unmatched junction bases: 4. The CDR3 DNA sequence: TGTGCCAGCAGTTACTCAGGAGCGGGGTACACCGGGGAGCTGTTTTTT. Protein sequence: CASSYSGAGYTGELFF.

The chain employs TRBV30 and TRBJ2-1; 7 bases are shared with TRBD1. Germline assignment: CDR1 GTSNPN and CDR2 SVGIG (reference sequence). V gave up 4 bases and J gave up 2 bases; unmatched junction bases: 5. This CDR3 is 14 amino acids long. The CDR3 spells CAWMQQGTYNEQFF. CDR3 DNA: TGTGCCTGGATGCAACAGGGGACCTACAATGAGCAGTTCTTC.

Regarding this clone: This same CDR3 is encoded by further DNA sequences in the sample. V is TRBV28 and J is TRBJ2-1; D possibly corresponds to TRBD2 (6 bases). CDR1 is MDHEN and CDR2 is SYDVKM in the germline V gene. Trimming shortened V by 6 bases and J by 0 bases, and 12 bases separated the two germline ends. The CDR3 has 15 amino acids. CDR3 amino acids: CASSFSGSSYNEQFF. The CDR3 DNA reads as TGTGCCAGCAGCTTTAGCGGTAGCTCCTACAATGAGCAGTTCTTC.

The chain uses TRBV7-2 and TRBJ2-7, with 7 positions matching TRBD1. There are 18 residues in the CDR3. J lost 2 bases, V lost 5 bases, and 18 bases had no gene match. CDR1 and CDR2 from the germline V gene are SGHTA and FQGNSA. CDR3 sequence reads: CASSPSHGTEYGPYEQYF. The CDR3 region has the DNA TGTGCCAGCAGCCCTTCGCATGGGACAGAGTATGGACCCTACGAGCAGTACTTC.

A single count supports this clone. The chain combines TRBV25-1 with TRBJ1-2; D unclear. From germline, CDR1 is MGHDK and CDR2 SYGVNS. The V end lost 5 bases, the J end lost 2 bases, and 9 bases lay between the germline ends. The CDR3 loop spans 13 amino acids. The CDR3 bases are TGTGCCAGCAGTCCAGCCGGGAACTATGGCTACACCTTC. Amino acids: CASSPAGNYGYTF.

In this sample, this clone turned up a few times. The gene calls are TRBV9 and TRBJ2-1; 8 nucleotides align to TRBD2. The germline V gene encodes CDR1 SGDLS and CDR2 YYNGEE. The CDR3 loop spans 15 amino acids. Trimming took 4 bases from V and 1 from J; bases not matched to a gene: 4. In nucleotides, the CDR3 is TGTGCCAGCAGCACGGGAGGGGGATCCTACAATGAGCAGTTCTTC. The encoded protein is CASSTGGGSYNEQFF.

The chain is built from TRBV5-6 and TRBJ2-1, with D possibly matching TRBD1 (5 bases). V lost 1 base, J lost 3 bases, and 11 bases lay in between. The CDR3 runs to 15 residues. The germline V gene has CDR1 SGHDT and CDR2 YYEEEE. CDR3 in amino acids: CASSLSGASYNEQFF. In nucleotides, the CDR3 is TGTGCCAGCAGCTTGAGTGGGGCGAGCTACAATGAGCAGTTCTTC.

Details on this clone: At the DNA level, this CDR3 is encoded by other sequences in the same sample as well. The rearrangement joins TRBV6-5 to TRBJ1-2; TRBD1 is a possible D gene (5 bases). The CDR3 is 13 residues long. Per the germline V gene, CDR1 is MNHEY and CDR2 is SVGAGI. Between the trimmed V and J ends, which lost 6 bases and 3 bases, there was a span of 11 bases. CDR3 nucleotides: TGTGCCAGCAGAACAGACAGAGACTATGGCTACACCTTC. Protein sequence: CASRTDRDYGYTF.

The V gene is TRBV18, the J gene TRBJ2-5, with a weak D call TRBD1 (5 bases). This CDR3 is 15 amino acids long. Deletions cut 2 bases from V and 5 bases from J, with 15 bases between. CDR1 is KGHSH, CDR2 LQKENI, per germline. CDR3 loop: CASSPGQGLWETQYF. The CDR3 bases are TGTGCCAGCTCACCAGGGCAGGGCCTTTGGGAGACCCAGTACTTC.

The rearrangement joins TRBV28 to TRBJ1-5; the match to TRBD1 covers 8 bases. The ends lost 5 bases at V and 3 bases at J; junction bases unmatched: 3. The CDR3 length is 14 residues. Germline CDR1 and CDR2: MDHEN and SYDVKM. The CDR3 DNA sequence: TGTGCCAGCAGTCGGACAGGGAACAATCAGCCCCAGCATTTT. Its translation is CASSRTGNNQPQHF. The full variable domain, in which reference TRBV28 and TRBJ1-5 provide the parts outside the CDR3, is DVKVTQSSRYLVKRTGEKVFLECVQDMDHENMFWYRQDPGLGLRLIYFSYDVKMKEKGDIPEGYSVSREKKERFSLILESASTNQTSMYLCASSRTGNNQPQHFGDGTRLSIL.

The V call is TRBV28, the J call TRBJ2-3, with 7 nucleotides matching TRBD2. The V and J ends lost 7 bases and 6 bases, in that order; junction bases with no gene match: 1. The germline V gene encodes CDR1 MDHEN and CDR2 SYDVKM. This CDR3 is 11 amino acids long. The CDR3 DNA reads as TGTGCCAGCACCGGGAGGGATACGCAGTATTTT. This encodes CASTGRDTQYF.

The chain is built from TRBV28 and TRBJ1-5; D possibly corresponds to TRBD1 (5 bases). V dropped 10 bases and J dropped 0 bases, with 13 bases sitting between them. Germline V lookup: CDR1 MDHEN, CDR2 SYDVKM. The CDR3 extends over 14 amino acids. CDR3 region: CATPPGGSNQPQHF. For the CDR3, the DNA is TGTGCCACCCCTCCGGGGGGTAGCAATCAGCCCCAGCATTTT.

This clone was seen more than once but under ten times. The CDR3 spells CASSQDFEGSTKQYF. CDR3 sequence (DNA): TGCGCCAGCAGCCAAGATTTCGAGGGCTCCACGAAGCAGTACTTC. The chain is built from TRBV4-3 and TRBJ2-7; TRBD2 is a possible D gene (5 bases). Germline-derived CDR1 and CDR2 are LGHNA and YSLEER. The germline V and J ends were trimmed by 0 bases and 8 bases, with 17 bases remaining between them. This CDR3 is 15 amino acids long.

The J gene is TRBJ2-1, the V gene TRBV7-6, with D possibly TRBD2 on 7 matching bases. Trimming took 1 base from V and 8 from J, leaving 15 bases between them. The CDR3 is 15 residues long. Germline loops: CDR1 SGHVS, CDR2 FNYEAQ. The DNA of the CDR3 is TGTGCCAGCAGCTTAGGCGGGGGCCTCTTCTATGAGCAGTTCTTC. Its translation is CASSLGGGLFYEQFF.

The genes are TRBV27 and TRBJ2-7; tentative D call: TRBD1 (6 bases). This CDR3 is 16 amino acids long. With 7 bases removed from V and 0 bases from J, the gap between germline ends came to 19 bases. Germline assignment: CDR1 MNHEY and CDR2 SMNVEV (reference sequence). The CDR3 sequence is CASTAYRAGSSYEQYF. The CDR3, as DNA: TGTGCCAGCACCGCCTACAGGGCGGGTAGCTCCTACGAGCAGTACTTC.

The chain joins TRBV2 to TRBJ2-1; 10 positions agree with TRBD2. The CDR3 contains 15 residues. With V trimmed by 4 bases and J by 9 bases, 9 bases remained unmatched. CDR1 is SNHLY, CDR2 FYNNEI, per germline. The CDR3 is CASSVRLAGVREQFF. The CDR3 DNA reads TGTGCCAGCAGTGTTCGGCTAGCGGGGGTTCGTGAGCAGTTCTTC.

There are a few counts of this clone. The rearrangement links TRBV5-6 to TRBJ2-7; the D is unclear. Per germline, CDR1 SGHDT and CDR2 YYEEEE. This CDR3 has 15 residues. Trimming removed 5 bases at V and 8 bases at J, with 23 bases between. In DNA form, the CDR3 reads TGTGCCAGCAGGTCAGCTCTAGTGCCCTCTTGGAAGCAGTACTTC. This codes for CASRSALVPSWKQYF.

The rearrangement uses TRBV19 and TRBJ1-1; D is perhaps TRBD1 (6 bases). Germline CDR1 LNHDA, CDR2 SQIVND (reference sequence). V was cut by 5 bases and J by 0 bases, with 13 bases left in between. The CDR3 contains 15 residues. CDR3 sequence reads: CASSSAGHMNTEAFF. The CDR3 bases are TGTGCCAGTAGTTCAGCGGGACACATGAACACTGAAGCTTTCTTT.

This chain joins TRBV5-1 and TRBJ2-1, with D possibly TRBD2 on 6 matching bases. Germline V lookup: CDR1 SGHRS, CDR2 YFSETQ. This CDR3 is 15 amino acids long. V was pared by 4 bases and J by 0 bases, with 11 bases between. The CDR3 nucleotides read TGCGCCAGCAGCAGGGACTGGAGCTCCTACAATGAGCAGTTCTTC. Translation gives CASSRDWSSYNEQFF.